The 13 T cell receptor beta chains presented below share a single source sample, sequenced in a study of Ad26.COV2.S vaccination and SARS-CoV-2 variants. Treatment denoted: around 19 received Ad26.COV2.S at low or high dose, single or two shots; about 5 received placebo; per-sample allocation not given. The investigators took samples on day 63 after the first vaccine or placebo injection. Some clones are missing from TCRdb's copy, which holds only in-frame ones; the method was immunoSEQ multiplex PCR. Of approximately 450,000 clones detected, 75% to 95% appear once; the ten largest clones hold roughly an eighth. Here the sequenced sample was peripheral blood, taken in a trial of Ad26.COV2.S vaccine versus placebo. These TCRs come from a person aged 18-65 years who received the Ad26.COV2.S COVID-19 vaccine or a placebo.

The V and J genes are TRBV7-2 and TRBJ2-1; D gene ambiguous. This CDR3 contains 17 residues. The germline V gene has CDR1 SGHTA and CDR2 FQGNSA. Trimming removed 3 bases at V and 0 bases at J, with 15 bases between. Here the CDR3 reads CASSFTLLSGSYNEQFF. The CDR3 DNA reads TGTGCCAGCAGCTTTACCCTCCTTTCGGGCTCCTACAATGAGCAGTTCTTC.

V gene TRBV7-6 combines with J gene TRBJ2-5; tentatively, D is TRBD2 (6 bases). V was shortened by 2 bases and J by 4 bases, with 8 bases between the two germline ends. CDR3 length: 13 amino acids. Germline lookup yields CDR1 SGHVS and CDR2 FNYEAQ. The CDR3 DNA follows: TGTGCCAGCAGCTTAAACGGGGGAGAGACCCAGTACTTC. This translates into CASSLNGGETQYF.

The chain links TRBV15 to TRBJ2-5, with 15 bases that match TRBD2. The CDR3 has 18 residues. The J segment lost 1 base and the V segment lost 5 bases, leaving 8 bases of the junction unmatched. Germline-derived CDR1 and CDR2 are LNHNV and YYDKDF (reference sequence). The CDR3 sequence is CATSSTGLAGGSQETQYF. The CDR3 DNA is TGTGCCACCAGCTCCACGGGACTAGCGGGAGGAAGCCAAGAGACCCAGTACTTC.

The DNA of the CDR3 is TGTGCCATCAGTGAGCCTGACACTTTTGAGCAGTTCTTC. This sequence encodes CAISEPDTFEQFF. The V call is TRBV10-3, the J call TRBJ2-1; no firm D call. Trimming removed 2 bases at V and 9 bases at J, with 11 bases between. CDR3 length: 13 amino acids. Germline assignment: CDR1 ENHRY and CDR2 SYGVKD.

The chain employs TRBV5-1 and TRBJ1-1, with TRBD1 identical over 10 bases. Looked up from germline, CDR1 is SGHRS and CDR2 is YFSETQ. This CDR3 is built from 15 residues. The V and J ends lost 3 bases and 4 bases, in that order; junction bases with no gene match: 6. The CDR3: CASSSGTGVFTEAFF. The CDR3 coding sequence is TGCGCCAGCAGCTCGGGGACAGGGGTTTTCACTGAAGCTTTCTTT.

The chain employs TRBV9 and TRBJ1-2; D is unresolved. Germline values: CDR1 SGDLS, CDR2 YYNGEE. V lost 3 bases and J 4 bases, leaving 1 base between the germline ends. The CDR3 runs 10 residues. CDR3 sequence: CASSGYGYTF. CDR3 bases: TGTGCCAGCAGCGGCTATGGCTACACCTTC.

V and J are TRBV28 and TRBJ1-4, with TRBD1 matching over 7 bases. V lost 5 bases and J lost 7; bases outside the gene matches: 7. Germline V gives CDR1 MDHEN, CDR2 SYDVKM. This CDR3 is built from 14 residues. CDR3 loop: CASSPTGPLEKLFF. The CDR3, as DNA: TGTGCCAGCAGTCCGACAGGGCCTCTTGAAAAACTGTTTTTT.

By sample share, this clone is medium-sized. The CDR3 reads CASSWRGSSYNEQFF. The CDR3, as DNA: TGTGCCAGCAGCTGGCGCGGGAGCTCCTACAATGAGCAGTTCTTC. The chain joins TRBV13 to TRBJ2-1; 7 bases line up with TRBD2. The CDR3 is 15 residues long. CDR1 and CDR2 (germline): PRHDT, FYEKMQ (reference sequence). With V trimmed by 4 bases and J by 0 bases, 3 bases remained unmatched.

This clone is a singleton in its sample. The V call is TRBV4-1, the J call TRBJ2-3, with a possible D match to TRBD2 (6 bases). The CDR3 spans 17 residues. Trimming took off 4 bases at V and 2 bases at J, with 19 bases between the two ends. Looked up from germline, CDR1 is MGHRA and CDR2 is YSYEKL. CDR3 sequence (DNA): TGCGCCAGCAGCCTAAAAACCGGGACTGCTAACACAGATACGCAGTATTTT. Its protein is CASSLKTGTANTDTQYF.

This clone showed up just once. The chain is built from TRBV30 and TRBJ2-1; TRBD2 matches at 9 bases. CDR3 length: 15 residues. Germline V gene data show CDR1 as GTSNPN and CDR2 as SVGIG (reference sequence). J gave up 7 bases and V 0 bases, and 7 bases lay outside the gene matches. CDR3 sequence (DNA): TGTGCCTGGAGTGTTAGTAGCGGGAGTAATAATGAGCAGTTCTTC. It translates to CAWSVSSGSNNEQFF.

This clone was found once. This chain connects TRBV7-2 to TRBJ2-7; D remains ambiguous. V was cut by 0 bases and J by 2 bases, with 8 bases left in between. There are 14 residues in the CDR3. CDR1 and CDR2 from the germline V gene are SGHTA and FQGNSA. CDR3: CASSLALFPYEQYF. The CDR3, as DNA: TGTGCCAGCAGCTTAGCCCTCTTTCCCTACGAGCAGTACTTC.

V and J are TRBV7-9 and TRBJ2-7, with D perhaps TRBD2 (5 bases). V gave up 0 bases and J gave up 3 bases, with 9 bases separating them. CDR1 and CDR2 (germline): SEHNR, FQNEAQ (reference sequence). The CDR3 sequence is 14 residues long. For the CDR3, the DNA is TGTGCCAGCAGCTTAGCGGGAGTTTTCTACGAGCAGTACTTC. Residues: CASSLAGVFYEQYF.

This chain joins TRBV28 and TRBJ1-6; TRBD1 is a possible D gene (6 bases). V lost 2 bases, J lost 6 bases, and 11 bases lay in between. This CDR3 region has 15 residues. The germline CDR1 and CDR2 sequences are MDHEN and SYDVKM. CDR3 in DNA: TGTGCCAGCAGTTTACACCAGGGGCCTAATTCACCCCTCCACTTT. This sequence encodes CASSLHQGPNSPLHF. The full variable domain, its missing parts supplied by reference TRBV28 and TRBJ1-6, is DVKVTQSSRYLVKRTGEKVFLECVQDMDHENMFWYRQDPGLGLRLIYFSYDVKMKEKGDIPEGYSVSREKKERFSLILESASTNQTSMYLCASSLHQGPNSPLHFGNGTRLTVT.